Below, 13 T cell receptor beta chains from the same sample are listed, as sequenced in a study of cytomegalovirus exposure and HLA in healthy donors. PCR involved 60 Vbeta and 13 Jbeta primers. Clones were read by immunoSEQ multiplex PCR, and TCRdb kept only the in-frame ones, dropping some. This sample yields approximately 110,000 clones, of which under 70% are seen a single time; roughly 8.3% belongs to the top ten. Sequenced input: PBMCs. These TCRs come from a man aged 18 to 29 in good health and CMV-seropositive.

The gene calls are TRBV10-1 and TRBJ2-1, with D unresolved. Deletions cut 3 bases from V and 4 bases from J, with 10 bases between. This CDR3 is 14 amino acids long. CDR1 WNHNN and CDR2 SYGVQD come from the germline V gene (reference sequence). In DNA form, the CDR3 reads TGCGCCAGCAGTGACGACTCCCGTTACAATGAGCAGTTCTTC. It codes for CASSDDSRYNEQFF.

V usage is TRBV5-6 and J usage is TRBJ2-1; D may be TRBD1 (6 bases). V lost 0 bases to trimming and J lost 8 bases, with 9 bases between them. This CDR3 is 13 amino acids long. Germline V gene sequence: CDR1 SGHDT, CDR2 YYEEEE. CDR3 bases: TGTGCCAGCAGCTTGGCAGGGGTGCATGAGCAGTTCTTC. It codes for CASSLAGVHEQFF.

This sequence joins TRBV6-1 and TRBJ1-1; perhaps TRBD1 as D (6 bases). Germline V gene data show CDR1 as MNHNS and CDR2 as SASEGT. This CDR3 is built from 13 residues. Trimming pared 8 bases from V and 3 bases from J, leaving 13 bases between. CDR3 coding DNA: TGTGCCAGCGTTGAGGGGGGGGACACTGAAGCTTTCTTT. Protein: CASVEGGDTEAFF.

The chain couples TRBV19 to TRBJ1-2; weak D call: TRBD1 (6 bases). This CDR3 comprises 14 residues. V was cut by 4 bases and J by 0 bases, with 9 bases left in between. Germline-derived CDR1 and CDR2 are LNHDA and SQIVND (reference sequence). The CDR3 is CASSRTETNYGYTF. CDR3 coding DNA: TGTGCCAGTAGTAGGACAGAAACTAACTATGGCTACACCTTC.

The chain has TRBV6-5 and TRBJ1-2; the D is unclear. The germline V gene encodes CDR1 MNHEY and CDR2 SVGAGI. This CDR3 is 14 amino acids long. V was trimmed by 4 bases and J by 8 bases, leaving 17 bases between them. CDR3 in DNA: TGTGCCAGCAGTTCCACCGTGACTTACTGGGGCTACACCTTC. Protein product: CASSSTVTYWGYTF.

This chain connects TRBV4-1 to TRBJ1-1; no clear D gene. This CDR3 is built from 14 residues. The germline V gene encodes CDR1 MGHRA and CDR2 YSYEKL. The V gene lost 3 bases and the J gene lost 0 bases, with 8 bases spanning the gap. CDR3 loop: CASSQAAMNTEAFF. As DNA, the CDR3 is TGCGCCAGCAGCCAGGCAGCGATGAACACTGAAGCTTTCTTT.

This clone was seen a few times. J is TRBJ1-1 and V is TRBV7-9, with 9 bases aligning to TRBD1. This CDR3 spans 15 amino acids. Unmatched junction bases numbered 9, after V lost 5 bases and J lost 5 bases. CDR1 is SEHNR, CDR2 FQNEAQ, per germline (reference sequence). The CDR3 loop is CASSEGQGPGTEAFF. CDR3 nucleotides: TGTGCCAGCAGCGAAGGACAGGGGCCGGGGACTGAAGCTTTCTTT.

The V call is TRBV9, the J call TRBJ2-1, with D possibly being TRBD2 (5 bases). The CDR3 extends over 13 amino acids. V lost 4 bases and J 8 bases, leaving 13 bases between the germline ends. The germline V gene encodes CDR1 SGDLS and CDR2 YYNGEE. CDR3 coding DNA: TGTGCCAGCAGCCCCCAACTAGATTATGAGCAGTTCTTC. Translation: CASSPQLDYEQFF.

The V and J genes are TRBV5-4 and TRBJ2-1; 7 nucleotides match TRBD1. Trimming took 2 bases from V and 9 from J; bases not matched to a gene: 5. CDR1 and CDR2 from the germline V gene are SGHNT and YYREEE (reference sequence). This CDR3 comprises 13 residues. Here the CDR3 DNA reads TGTGCCAGCAGCTTACGACAGGGTGGTGAGCAGTTCTTC. Amino acid sequence: CASSLRQGGEQFF.

This chain joins TRBV7-9 and TRBJ1-2; D ambiguous. The V end was cut by 5 bases, the J end by 4 bases, with 11 bases between. Germline CDR1 SEHNR, CDR2 FQNEAQ (reference sequence). This CDR3 contains 13 residues. The CDR3 DNA reads as TGTGCCAGCAGCCCATCCCTTAGCTATGGCTACACCTTC. Its translation is CASSPSLSYGYTF.

The chain couples TRBV11-2 to TRBJ1-5; 8 bases are shared with TRBD1. The CDR3 sequence is 15 residues long. Germline CDR1 and CDR2: SGHAT and FQNNGV. V shed 5 bases, J shed 6 bases, and the junction held 9 bases outside the gene matches. CDR3 DNA sequence: TGTGCCAGCAGCCTTGGGCCAGGGGGCGGTCAGCCCCAGCATTTT. It codes for CASSLGPGGGQPQHF. The complete variable domain, with remaining parts taken from reference TRBV11-2 and TRBJ1-5, reads EAGVAQSPRYKIIEKRQSVAFWCNPISGHATLYWYQQILGQGPKLLIQFQNNGVVDDSQLPKDRFSAERLKGVDSTLKIQPAKLEDSAVYLCASSLGPGGGQPQHFGDGTRLSIL.

The chain carries TRBV5-1 and TRBJ1-2; D is undetermined. The V gene lost 7 bases and the J gene lost 2 bases, with 12 bases spanning the gap. The V gene's germline CDR1 is SGHRS and CDR2 YFSETQ. This CDR3 contains 13 residues. The DNA for the CDR3 is TGCGCCAGCCACTTAGGAGGGAACTATGGCTACACCTTC. It specifies CASHLGGNYGYTF.

V gene TRBV6-1 combines with J gene TRBJ1-5, with a possible D match to TRBD1 (5 bases). CDR3 size: 14 residues. V was trimmed by 1 base and J by 5 bases, leaving 9 bases between them. The germline CDR1 and CDR2 sequences are MNHNS and SASEGT. The CDR3 coding sequence is TGTGCCAGCAGTGAAGTGGCAGGGTATCAGCCCCAGCATTTT. Translated, it gives CASSEVAGYQPQHF.